The T cell receptor (beta chain) described here comes from a study of CD8 T cells in ankylosing spondylitis. Study outcomes and limitations: Apparently characteristic of ankylosing spondylitis blood was a TCR beta motif (eight highly homologous variants). Reports say disease-linked clones showed up significantly more in matched ankylosing spondylitis synovial fluid. The authors found the disease-linked clones to be CD8+ and relatively rare in peripheral blood. Earlier literature documents some of the motif variants in reactive arthritis synovial fluid and blood.

This clonotype was observed a handful of times. What it binds is unknown. Libraries for TCR beta were made by quantitative 5'-RACE with molecular barcodes. TCRdb re-called the 5' RACE reads through MiXCR, storing one row per CDR3 protein. Altogether 800,000 to 900,000 distinct CDR3 sequences are present, 10% to 15% being singletons, with the ten largest covering 0.51%. The V end lost 1 base, the J end lost 10 bases, and 19 bases lay between the germline ends. The CDR3 is 14 residues long. Germline V CDR1 and CDR2: DFQATT, SNEGSKA (reference sequence). This clonotype was sampled from a male donor with ankylosing spondylitis. This sequence joins TRBV20-1 and TRBJ2-5; D gene unclear. Material for sequencing was blood, either unsorted or a sorted T cell fraction (not recorded which). DNA for the CDR3: TGCAGTGCTAGAGTTCTCGGTGGCGGCGAGGACCAGTACTTC. Its protein is CSARVLGGGEDQYF.